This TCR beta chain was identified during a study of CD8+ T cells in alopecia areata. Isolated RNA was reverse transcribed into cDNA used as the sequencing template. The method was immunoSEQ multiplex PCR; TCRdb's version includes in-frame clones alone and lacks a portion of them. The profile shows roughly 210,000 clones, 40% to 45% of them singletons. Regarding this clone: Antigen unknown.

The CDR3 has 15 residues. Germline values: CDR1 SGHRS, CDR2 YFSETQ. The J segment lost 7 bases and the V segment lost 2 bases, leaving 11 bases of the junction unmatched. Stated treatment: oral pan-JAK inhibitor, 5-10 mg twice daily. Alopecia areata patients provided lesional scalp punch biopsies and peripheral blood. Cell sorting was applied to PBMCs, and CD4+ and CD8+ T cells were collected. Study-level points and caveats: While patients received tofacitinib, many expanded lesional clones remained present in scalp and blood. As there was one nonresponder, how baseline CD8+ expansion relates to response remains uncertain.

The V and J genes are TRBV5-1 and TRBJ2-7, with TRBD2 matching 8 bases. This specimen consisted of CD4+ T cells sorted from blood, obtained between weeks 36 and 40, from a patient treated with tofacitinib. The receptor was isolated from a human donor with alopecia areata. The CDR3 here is CASSLLAAPGEEQYF. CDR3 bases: TGCGCCAGCAGCTTACTAGCGGCCCCCGGAGAGGAGCAGTACTTC.